This T cell receptor beta chain is drawn from a study of spatial heterogeneity in lung cancer. Study summary: Detected sequences consistently included more beta-chain ones than alpha-chain ones. Averaged across combinations, each unique TCR and UMI pairing appeared more than ten times in raw reads, which were uncorrected. Study results and limitations: Blood carried ubiquitous expanded tumor TCRs more at resection than follow-up.

Time point specified: sample taken at primary tumor resection. Unsorted whole RNA of tumor, nontumor lung or frozen PBMC was sequenced. Donation came from roughly 72 patients with untreated early-stage non-small cell lung cancer. As for this clonotype: The antigen remains undetermined.

Using its own MiXCR run on the 5' RACE reads, TCRdb lists one record per CDR3 protein. The sample contains tens of thousands of distinct CDR3 sequences, about an eighth of which appear only once. CDR1 is SGHRS and CDR2 is YFSETQ in the germline V gene. The trim removed 4 bases at V and 5 bases at J, leaving 5 bases unmatched. This CDR3 comprises 14 residues. The input for sequencing was PBMCs, taken at surgery. The chain combines TRBV5-1 with TRBJ1-4; 7 bases are a match to TRBD1. This receptor was taken from a male donor with early-stage non-small cell lung cancer. The chain's CDR3 is CASSPGQQNEKLFF. CDR3 coding DNA: TGCGCCAGCAGCCCGGGACAGCAGAATGAAAAACTGTTTTTT.